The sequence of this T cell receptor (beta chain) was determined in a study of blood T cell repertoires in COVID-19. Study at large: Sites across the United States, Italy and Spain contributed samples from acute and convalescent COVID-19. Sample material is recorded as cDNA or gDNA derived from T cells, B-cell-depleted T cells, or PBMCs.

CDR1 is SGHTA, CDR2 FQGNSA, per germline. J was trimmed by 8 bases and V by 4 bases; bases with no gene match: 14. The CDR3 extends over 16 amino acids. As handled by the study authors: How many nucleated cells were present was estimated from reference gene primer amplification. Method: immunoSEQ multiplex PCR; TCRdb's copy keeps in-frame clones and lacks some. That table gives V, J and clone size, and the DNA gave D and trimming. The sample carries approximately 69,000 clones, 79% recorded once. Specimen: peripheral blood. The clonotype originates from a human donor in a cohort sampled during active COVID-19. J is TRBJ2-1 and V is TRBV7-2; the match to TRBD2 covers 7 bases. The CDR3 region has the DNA TGTGCCAGCAGCTCCGGAACTAGCGTAGGAGTAGATGAGCAGTTCTTC. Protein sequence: CASSSGTSVGVDEQFF.